The rows below give T cell receptor beta chains drawn from one sample of a study of blood T cell repertoires in COVID-19. The method was immunoSEQ multiplex PCR; TCRdb's version includes in-frame clones alone and lacks a portion of them. This sample has about 360,000 clones, with around 80% found just once. Sequenced material: peripheral blood. The source is a man aged 30 to 39 with active or convalescent COVID-19. Each CDR3 is given with its conserved first and last residue. The D gene is left open where the match is weak. Some rows have no size entry. The others give once, few or many, or a class for an expanded clone.

j_call v_call d_call clone_size cdr3_nt cdr3_aa
TRBJ1-6 TRBV15 . . TGTGCCACCAGCAGAGGATCGCGGTCGGTGGATTCACCCCTCCACTTT CATSRGSRSVDSPLHF
TRBJ2-7 TRBV7-9 . . TGTGCCAGCAGCTACGTGTCAGAGGTCTACGAGCAGTACTTC CASSYVSEVYEQYF
TRBJ2-1 TRBV5-5 . . TGTGCCAGCAGCTTGGAAGGGACTGTGAATGAGCAGTTCTTC CASSLEGTVNEQFF
TRBJ2-3 TRBV7-7 TRBD2 . TGTGCCAGCAGCTTGGGGACTAGCGGCACAGATACGCAGTATTTT CASSLGTSGTDTQYF
TRBJ2-1 TRBV19 TRBD2 . TGTGCCAGTAGTAACCTAGCGGGAGGCACCGTACCCTACAATGAGCAGTTCTTC CASSNLAGGTVPYNEQFF
TRBJ1-2 TRBV28 . few TGTGCCAGCAGGGAGGGGAATGGCTACACCTTC CASREGNGYTF
TRBJ1-5 TRBV6-1 TRBD1 . TGTGCCAGCAGTGAAATCCAGGGGGTAGGTCAGCCCCAGCATTTT CASSEIQGVGQPQHF
TRBJ1-1 TRBV29-1 . many TGCAGCGTTGGTGGGATAGGGGCAGGCACTGAAGCTTTCTTT CSVGGIGAGTEAFF
TRBJ1-3 TRBV28 . . TGTGCCAGCGGGGCCTCTGGAAACACCATATATTTT CASGASGNTIYF
TRBJ1-1 TRBV27 . . TGTGCCAGCAGTTTAGGCACCCACACTGAAGCTTTCTTT CASSLGTHTEAFF
TRBJ2-2 TRBV24-1 . . TGTGCCACCAGGGCCTCCGGGGGGCGCACCGGGGAGCTGTTTTTT CATRASGGRTGELFF
TRBJ1-2 TRBV19 . . TGTGCCAGTACCCCAAGTGGGGGCGCCTACTATGGCTACACCTTC CASTPSGGAYYGYTF
TRBJ2-3 TRBV11-2 . . TGTGCCAGCAGCTTAGATCTAACGTCAGATACGCAGTATTTT CASSLDLTSDTQYF
TRBJ2-7 TRBV18 . few TGTGCCAGCTCACCATCAAAGAGCTCCTACGAGCAGTACTTC CASSPSKSSYEQYF
TRBJ2-7 TRBV25-1 . . TGTGCCAGCAGTGATTCCGTTTCCTACGAGCAGTACTTC CASSDSVSYEQYF
TRBJ1-1 TRBV23-1 TRBD1 . TGCGCCAGCAGTCAATCGTCACAGGGGCGTTTGGACACTGAAGCTTTCTTT CASSQSSQGRLDTEAFF
TRBJ2-7 TRBV3-1/TRBV3-2 . . TGTGCCAGCAGCTCCGGACAGTTTCGAGAGCAGTACTTC CASSSGQFREQYF
TRBJ2-7 TRBV7-6 TRBD1 . TGTGCCAGCAGCTCCCAACAGGGGGGTAGCGACGAGCAGTACTTC CASSSQQGGSDEQYF
TRBJ1-1 TRBV3-1/TRBV3-2 TRBD1 . TGTGCCAGCAGCCAAGAAGGATGGGGACAGCCGAACACTGAAGCTTTCTTT CASSQEGWGQPNTEAFF
TRBJ1-1 TRBV28 . once TGTGCCAGCATGCGGGGATTGAACACTGAAGCTTTCTTT CASMRGLNTEAFF
TRBJ1-2 TRBV5-4 . . TGTGCCAGCAGCTTGATTCGGACTGACTATGTCCAAGGCTACACCTTC CASSLIRTDYVQGYTF
TRBJ1-4 TRBV5-6 . . TGTGCCAGCAGCTTGGGAGGGTGGCGAGCTAATGAAAAACTGTTTTTT CASSLGGWRANEKLFF
TRBJ1-1 TRBV12-3/TRBV12-4 . . TGTGCCAGCAGGAGGAAAGAGGTAACTGAAGCTTTCTTT CASRRKEVTEAFF
TRBJ1-6 TRBV11-3 . . TGTGCCAGCAGCGCCCGACAGGCTCTAAATTCACCCCTCCACTTT CASSARQALNSPLHF
TRBJ1-5 TRBV19 . . TGTGCCAGTAGTCCGACAGATCAGCCCCAGCATTTT CASSPTDQPQHF
TRBJ2-7 TRBV25-1 TRBD1 . TGTGCCAGCAGCCTAGGGGGCGGGACAGGCGCGGACGAGCAGTACTTC CASSLGGGTGADEQYF
TRBJ1-3 TRBV9 . few TGTGCCAGCAGCGCCCGGGTAAAGGGAAACACCATATATTTT CASSARVKGNTIYF
TRBJ2-4 TRBV19 . . TGTGCCAGTAGTATGTGGGACAACCAATTGGAAAACATTCAGTACTTC CASSMWDNQLENIQYF
TRBJ1-4 TRBV9 . . TGTGCCAGCAGCGTAGACTATACAACTAATGAAAAACTGTTTTTT CASSVDYTTNEKLFF
TRBJ2-1 TRBV7-9 TRBD1 . TGTGCCAGCGACGCCCGAACGAATCTCCGGGACAGGTACAATGAGCAGTTCTTC CASDARTNLRDRYNEQFF
TRBJ2-1 TRBV24-1 TRBD2 . TGTGCCACCAGTGCCGGCGGGGGGAGTGAGCAGTTCTTC CATSAGGGSEQFF
TRBJ1-1 TRBV2 . . TGTGCCAGCAGGGGGCACACTGAAGCTTTCTTT CASRGHTEAFF
TRBJ1-5 TRBV30 TRBD1 . TGTGCCTGGAACCGGGACAGGGGCAATCAGCCCCAGCATTTT CAWNRDRGNQPQHF
TRBJ1-3 TRBV11-1 . . TGTGCCAGCAGCTTGAGGACAATCTCTGGAAACACCATATATTTT CASSLRTISGNTIYF
TRBJ1-2 TRBV3-1/TRBV3-2 . . TGTGCCAGCAGCCTCGACAGTTTAGCTAACTATGGCTACACCTTC CASSLDSLANYGYTF
TRBJ1-3 TRBV27 . . TGTGCCAGCAGTTTATCCTGGAGAGGAAACACCATATATTTT CASSLSWRGNTIYF
TRBJ1-3 TRBV5-6 . few TGTGCCAGCAGCTTGTTCATCTCTGGAAACACCATATATTTT CASSLFISGNTIYF
TRBJ2-7 TRBV4-2 . . TGTGCCAGCAGCCAAGTGGAGGGGATCTCCTACGAGCAGTACTTC CASSQVEGISYEQYF
TRBJ2-7 TRBV14 TRBD1 . TGTGCCAGCAGCCAAGATCGGACAGGGAGTCCCTACGAGCAGTACTTC CASSQDRTGSPYEQYF
TRBJ1-2 TRBV9 TRBD1 few TGTGCCAGCAGCGACAGCTCGGACAGGGTTTTTCTCGGGTATGGCTACACCTTC CASSDSSDRVFLGYGYTF
TRBJ1-2 TRBV18 TRBD1 few TGTGCCAGCTCACCAGAGACAGGGGACGGCTACACCTTC CASSPETGDGYTF
TRBJ1-6 TRBV30 TRBD1 once TGTGCCTTCCGGACAGGATTTAGGTCACCCCTCCACTTT CAFRTGFRSPLHF
TRBJ1-4 TRBV4-2 . . TGTGCCAGCAGCCAAGATAAGGGGTCTACGCGCTTCGGACTGTTTTTT CASSQDKGSTRFGLFF
TRBJ2-1 TRBV24-1 TRBD2 . TGTGCCACCAGTTTTAGCGGGGATTACAATGAGCAGTTCTTC CATSFSGDYNEQFF
TRBJ1-1 TRBV19 TRBD1 . TGTGCCAGTAGTCCCAGAGACAGGGTGTCTACTGAAGCTTTCTTT CASSPRDRVSTEAFF
TRBJ2-5 TRBV3-1/TRBV3-2 TRBD2 . TGTGCCAGCAGCCAAGCTAGCGGGGCGGAGACCCAGTACTTC CASSQASGAETQYF
TRBJ1-1 TRBV6-6 . once TGTGCCAGCAGTTATTCCAGGAACACTGAAGCTTTCTTT CASSYSRNTEAFF
TRBJ2-3 TRBV7-2 TRBD1 . TGTGCCAGCAGCCCTACAGGGGGAGCAGATACGCAGTATTTT CASSPTGGADTQYF
TRBJ2-1 TRBV10-3 . . TGTGCCATCAGTGAGGAGGCGGGGAGTGGAAATGAGCAGTTCTTC CAISEEAGSGNEQFF
TRBJ2-3 TRBV7-2 TRBD2 . TGTGCCAGCAGCATAACTAGCGGTATCACAGATACGCAGTATTTT CASSITSGITDTQYF
TRBJ2-7 TRBV7-8 . . TGTGCCAGCAGCTTAACGGTACGGACAGACTACGAGCAGTACTTC CASSLTVRTDYEQYF
TRBJ2-3 TRBV7-9 . . TGTGCCAGTCGTTTCCAGGGCACAGATACGCAGTATTTT CASRFQGTDTQYF
TRBJ1-1 TRBV5-1 TRBD1 . TGCGCCAGCAGCATGTCGGACAGGGCACGAATAGCTTTCTTT CASSMSDRARIAFF